The 22 T cell receptor beta chains reported below all come from one sample, sequenced in a study of CD8 T cells in Susac syndrome. With random hexamers, about 0.5 to 1 ug RNA was reverse transcribed. TCRdb reanalysed the immunoSEQ multiplex PCR reads using MiXCR and keeps one entry per CDR3 protein. The table includes fewer than 100,000 distinct CDR3 sequences, 75% to 95% detected once. Material: CD8+ T cells from PBMCs. The receptors were gathered from a human donor with multiple sclerosis.

The V call is TRBV3-1, the J call TRBJ1-1; D not resolved. The CDR3 runs to 16 residues. Germline CDR1 reads LGHDT; CDR2 reads YNNKEL (reference sequence). V was shortened by 2 bases and J by 4 bases, with 17 bases between the two germline ends. As DNA, the CDR3 is TGTGCCAGCAGCCAAATCCGAAGGGAGAGTCCCACTGAAGCTTTCTTT. Translated, it gives CASSQIRRESPTEAFF.

The rearrangement joins TRBV20-1 to TRBJ2-6; 12 bases fit TRBD2. The CDR3 runs to 17 residues. J was trimmed by 6 bases and V by 0 bases; bases with no gene match: 6. Germline CDR1 is DFQATT and CDR2 is SNEGSKA (reference sequence). Written as DNA, the CDR3 is TGCAGTGCTAGAGATCCTAGCGGGGGGGCTGAGGCCAACGTCCTGACTTTC. This translates into CSARDPSGGAEANVLTF.

This rearrangement joins TRBV11-2 to TRBJ2-4; tentatively, D is TRBD1 (6 bases). V was shortened by 1 base and J by 6 bases, with 13 bases between the two germline ends. The CDR3 extends over 15 amino acids. From germline, CDR1 is SGHAT and CDR2 FQNNGV. The CDR3 loop reads CASSLGGRGGNIQYF. Written as DNA, the CDR3 is TGTGCCAGCAGCTTAGGCGGCAGGGGCGGAAACATTCAGTACTTC.

The chain is built from TRBV2 and TRBJ1-1; TRBD1 might be the D (6 bases). This CDR3 spans 14 amino acids. Trimming shortened V by 8 bases and J by 4 bases, and 17 bases separated the two germline ends. Looked up from germline, CDR1 is SNHLY and CDR2 is FYNNEI. CDR3 DNA sequence: TGTGCCAGCGGAAAACAGGGTGGGGTCACTGAAGCTTTCTTT. Translating gives CASGKQGGVTEAFF.

By share, this clonotype ranks as medium-sized. The chain employs TRBV4-3 and TRBJ2-1; TRBD2 matches 7 bases. With 3 bases clipped from V and 3 bases from J, the junction kept 8 bases outside the gene matches. This CDR3 is 16 amino acids long. Germline V gives CDR1 LGHNA, CDR2 YSLEER. The CDR3 region has the DNA TGCGCCAGCAGCCACAGACTAGCAGGTAGCTACAATGAGCAGTTCTTC. Residues: CASSHRLAGSYNEQFF.

The J gene is TRBJ2-3, the V gene TRBV7-3; D is perhaps TRBD2 (6 bases). The CDR3 is 16 residues long. Trimming stripped 5 bases from V and 5 bases from J, with 20 bases between. The germline V gene encodes CDR1 SGHTA and CDR2 FQGTGA. The CDR3 nucleotides are TGTGCCAGCAGCCCCTCCGCGGGACCCCGCGGAGATACGCAGTATTTT. Protein product: CASSPSAGPRGDTQYF. Based on the CDR3 plus reference TRBV7-3 and TRBJ2-3, the full variable domain is GAGVSQTPSNKVTEKGKYVELRCDPISGHTALYWYRQSLGQGPEFLIYFQGTGAADDSGLPNDRFFAVRPEGSVSTLKIQRTERGDSAVYLCASSPSAGPRGDTQYFGPGTRLTVL.

V gene TRBV28 combines with J gene TRBJ1-2, with D unresolved. CDR1 is MDHEN and CDR2 is SYDVKM in the germline V gene. Trimming removed 1 base at V and 2 bases at J, with 11 bases between. This CDR3 spans 15 amino acids. CDR3 region: CASSLLGIDNYGYTF. The DNA of the CDR3 is TGTGCCAGCAGTTTATTGGGCATAGACAACTATGGCTACACCTTC.

This chain connects TRBV20-1 to TRBJ1-5; no reliable D call. The V gene's germline CDR1 is DFQATT and CDR2 SNEGSKA (reference sequence). The length of the CDR3 is 15 residues. The V and J ends lost 5 bases and 7 bases respectively, with 21 bases between them. The CDR3 reads CSAPRGLGSSQPQHF. The CDR3 DNA reads TGCAGTGCTCCCCGAGGGTTGGGGAGTAGCCAGCCCCAGCATTTT.

The J gene is TRBJ1-5, the V gene TRBV4-3; 7 nucleotides agree with TRBD1. This CDR3 contains 15 residues. The trim removed 3 bases at V and 6 bases at J, leaving 8 bases unmatched. Germline CDR1 reads LGHNA; CDR2 reads YSLEER. The DNA for the CDR3 is TGCGCCAGCAGCCAGGACAGGACTAGTGCTCAGCCCCAGCATTTT. Translated: CASSQDRTSAQPQHF.

The gene calls are TRBV7-6 and TRBJ1-6, with D possibly being TRBD1 (5 bases). V was pared by 5 bases and J by 9 bases, with 11 bases between. In germline, CDR1 is SGHVS, CDR2 FNYEAQ. This CDR3 has 13 amino acids. The CDR3 nucleotides are TGTGCCAGCAGCGAAGACAGAGGTTCACCCCTCCACTTT. Its translation: CASSEDRGSPLHF.

The chain employs TRBV7-9 and TRBJ2-1; 7 nucleotides match TRBD2. V lost 8 bases to trimming and J lost 0 bases; unmatched junction nucleotides: 7. CDR1 is SEHNR and CDR2 is FQNEAQ in the germline V gene (reference sequence). The length of the CDR3 is 15 residues. CDR3 sequence (DNA): TGTGCCAGCCTAGCGGACCTCAGCTCCTACAATGAGCAGTTCTTC. As protein: CASLADLSSYNEQFF.

The genes are TRBV27 and TRBJ2-3; TRBD2 matches at 10 bases. The ends lost 1 base at V and 6 bases at J; junction bases unmatched: 10. The CDR3 contains 17 residues. Germline V lookup: CDR1 MNHEY, CDR2 SMNVEV (reference sequence). CDR3 sequence: CASSLLVAGGPADTQYF. The CDR3 DNA reads TGTGCCAGCAGTTTATTAGTAGCGGGAGGCCCCGCGGATACGCAGTATTTT.

The V and J genes are TRBV6-1 and TRBJ2-3; TRBD2 aligns across 10 bases. Germline CDR1 and CDR2: MNHNS and SASEGT. This CDR3 is built from 17 residues. Trimming removed 6 bases from V and 0 bases from J; junction bases left unmatched: 9. DNA for the CDR3: TGTGCCAGCAGCCAGGGGCTAGCGGGAGTAAGCACAGATACGCAGTATTTT. Protein sequence: CASSQGLAGVSTDTQYF.

The V call is TRBV13, the J call TRBJ2-5; a possible D gene is TRBD2 (5 bases). Trimming stripped 5 bases from V and 4 bases from J, with 14 bases between. The CDR3 covers 14 residues. Germline V gene lookup returns CDR1 PRHDT and CDR2 FYEKMQ (reference sequence). The CDR3 sequence: CASSPDSLGETQYF. DNA of the CDR3: TGTGCCAGCAGCCCGGACTCCTTGGGAGAGACCCAGTACTTC.

The V gene is TRBV5-4, the J gene TRBJ1-1; a weak D match, TRBD1 (6 bases). CDR3 length: 14 amino acids. Trimming left V 2 bases short and J 5 bases short, with 13 bases between. CDR1 and CDR2 from the germline V gene are SGHNT and YYREEE (reference sequence). CDR3 region: CASSLGGVGTEAFF. CDR3 bases: TGTGCCAGCAGCTTAGGGGGGGTTGGAACTGAAGCTTTCTTT. The variable domain in full, with the rest retrieved from reference TRBV5-4 and TRBJ1-1, is ETGVTQSPTHLIKTRGQQVTLRCSSQSGHNTVSWYQQALGQGPQFIFQYYREEENGRGNFPPRFSGLQFPNYSSELNVNALELDDSALYLCASSLGGVGTEAFFGQGTRLTVV.

The chain is built from TRBV25-1 and TRBJ2-1; 9 positions agree with TRBD1. Per the germline V gene, CDR1 is MGHDK and CDR2 is SYGVNS. CDR3 length equals 24 residues. V lost 4 bases to trimming and J lost 6 bases; unmatched junction nucleotides: 34. The CDR3 region is CASSGLRDREELGGQILPSNEQFF. As DNA, the CDR3 is TGTGCCAGCAGTGGCCTCCGGGACAGGGAGGAATTAGGCGGACAGATTTTACCGAGCAATGAGCAGTTCTTC.

The gene calls are TRBV29-1 and TRBJ1-2, with 8 bases identical to TRBD1. J lost 8 bases, V lost 6 bases, and 11 bases had no gene match. The CDR3 loop spans 13 amino acids. CDR1 and CDR2 (germline): SQVTM, ANQGSEA. The CDR3 nucleotides read TGCAGCGTCGACGAAGGGGACAGGCAAGGCTACACCTTC. Translated: CSVDEGDRQGYTF.

The count of this clonotype is one. Here the CDR3 DNA reads TGCAGCGTTGATATCTTTGCTAGCGGGGGGGCACAAGAGACCCAGTACTTC. Its protein product is CSVDIFASGGAQETQYF. The V and J genes are TRBV29-1 and TRBJ2-5; 12 nucleotides align to TRBD2. Germline CDR1 SQVTM, CDR2 ANQGSEA. The J segment lost 2 bases and the V segment lost 3 bases, leaving 10 bases of the junction unmatched. The CDR3 covers 17 residues.

The chain combines TRBV5-1 with TRBJ2-7; a weak D match, TRBD1 (5 bases). Germline lookup yields CDR1 SGHRS and CDR2 YFSETQ. V lost 0 bases and J 6 bases, leaving 10 bases between the germline ends. The CDR3 loop spans 13 amino acids. DNA of the CDR3: TGCGCCAGCAGCTTGGGGGGCCCGGTCGAGCAGTACTTC. Its translation is CASSLGGPVEQYF.

This clonotype was counted a few times. The chain has TRBV19 and TRBJ1-1, with D unresolved. Per germline, CDR1 LNHDA and CDR2 SQIVND (reference sequence). The CDR3 runs to 10 residues. V lost 11 bases, J lost 8 bases, and 12 bases lay in between. The CDR3: CARSGSEAFF. The CDR3, as DNA: TGTGCCCGCTCCGGGTCAGAAGCTTTCTTT. Supplemented by reference TRBV19 and TRBJ1-1, the full variable domain reads DGGITQSPKYLFRKEGQNVTLSCEQNLNHDAMYWYRQDPGQGLRLIYYSQIVNDFQKGDIAEGYSVSREKKESFPLTVTSAQKNPTAFYLCARSGSEAFFGQGTRLTVV.

V gene TRBV9 combines with J gene TRBJ2-2; 11 nucleotides agree with TRBD2. CDR3 length equals 17 residues. The ends lost 2 bases at V and 0 bases at J; junction bases unmatched: 3. Per germline, CDR1 SGDLS and CDR2 YYNGEE. This chain's CDR3 is CASSVALAGANTGELFF. CDR3 in DNA: TGTGCCAGCAGCGTCGCACTAGCGGGAGCGAACACCGGGGAGCTGTTTTTT.

The rearrangement links TRBV9 to TRBJ2-7; TRBD2 matches at 8 bases. Germline loops: CDR1 SGDLS, CDR2 YYNGEE. J gave up 0 bases and V 0 bases, and 5 bases lay outside the gene matches. The CDR3 has 16 amino acids. CDR3 coding DNA: TGTGCCAGCAGCGTAGGGCTAGCGGGCAACTCCTACGAGCAGTACTTC. Translating gives CASSVGLAGNSYEQYF.